Here is one TCR beta chain with its context. The data are from a study of blood T cell repertoires in COVID-19. At the level of the study: Some COVID-19 samples were acute and others convalescent; all came from the United States, Italy and Spain. PBMCs, B-cell-depleted T cells, or T cells provided the cDNA or gDNA that made up the material.

Study processing details: The assay estimated nucleated cells by amplifying reference gene primers. The data were produced by immunoSEQ multiplex PCR, yet TCRdb's version contains in-frame clones alone and is incomplete. V and J calls and clone size follow that table, whereas D and trimming were derived from the DNA. The repertoire holds around 250,000 clones, with around 78% as singletons. The CDR3 is made up of 15 amino acids. The germline V gene has CDR1 SGHRS and CDR2 YFSETQ. V lost 0 bases, J lost 6 bases, and 12 bases lay in between. The sequence was obtained from a man in his sixties who had recovered from COVID-19. Sequencing input: peripheral blood. J is TRBJ2-2 and V is TRBV5-1, with D unresolved. The CDR3 loop reads CASSLGHLNAGELFF. CDR3 DNA: TGCGCCAGCAGCTTGGGACATCTTAACGCCGGGGAGCTGTTTTTT. The whole variable domain, filled in from reference TRBV5-1 and TRBJ2-2, reads KAGVTQTPRYLIKTRGQQVTLSCSPISGHRSVSWYQQTPGQGLQFLFEYFSETQRNKGNFPGRFSGRQFSNSRSEMNVSTLELGDSALYLCASSLGHLNAGELFFGEGSRLTVL.